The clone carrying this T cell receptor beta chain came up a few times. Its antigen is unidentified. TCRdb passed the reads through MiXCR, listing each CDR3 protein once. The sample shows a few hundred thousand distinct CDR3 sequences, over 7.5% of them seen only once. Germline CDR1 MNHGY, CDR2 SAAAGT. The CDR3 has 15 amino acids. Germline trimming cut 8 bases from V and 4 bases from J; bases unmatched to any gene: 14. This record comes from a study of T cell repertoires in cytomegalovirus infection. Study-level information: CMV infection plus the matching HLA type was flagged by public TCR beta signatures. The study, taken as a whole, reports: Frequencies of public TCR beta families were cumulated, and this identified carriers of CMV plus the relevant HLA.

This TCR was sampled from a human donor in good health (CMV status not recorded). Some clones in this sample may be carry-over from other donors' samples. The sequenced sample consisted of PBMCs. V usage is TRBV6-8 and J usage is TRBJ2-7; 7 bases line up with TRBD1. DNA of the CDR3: TGTGCCAGCGGGGACACAGGGGCGTTAAATTACGAGCAGTACTTC. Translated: CASGDTGALNYEQYF.